The 4 T cell receptor beta chains in this list originate from one sample, sequenced in a study of long-term antiretroviral therapy in people with HIV. Run at survey level, the immunoSEQ assay was version v3.0. Produced via immunoSEQ multiplex PCR; TCRdb's table is partial and in-frame only. The top ten hold roughly a tenth of the sample, which has about 5,600 clones, 78% seen once. Sequences were derived from unsorted PBMCs, sampled 1.8 years before starting antiretroviral therapy. These receptors were taken from a man aged 40-50 years with HIV.

The chain uses TRBV6-6 and TRBJ2-1; weak D call: TRBD1 (6 bases). CDR1 and CDR2 (germline): MNHNY, SVGAGI (reference sequence). This CDR3 contains 11 residues. The V and J ends lost 5 bases and 12 bases respectively, with 11 bases between them. The DNA for the CDR3 is TGTGCCAGCAGTACAGACAGGTGGCAGTTCTTC. Its translation: CASSTDRWQFF.

The chain links TRBV9 to TRBJ1-1; no clear D. Germline values: CDR1 SGDLS, CDR2 YYNGEE. V was clipped by 0 bases and J by 3 bases, with 6 bases between them. The CDR3 is made up of 13 amino acids. CDR3 in DNA: TGTGCCAGCAGCGTAGACGTGCACACTGAAGCTTTCTTT. Encoded protein: CASSVDVHTEAFF. The whole variable domain, filled in from reference TRBV9 and TRBJ1-1, reads DSGVTQTPKHLITATGQRVTLRCSPRSGDLSVYWYQQSLDQGLQFLIQYYNGEERAKGNILERFSAQQFPDLHSELNLSSLELGDSALYFCASSVDVHTEAFFGQGTRLTVV.

This sequence joins TRBV28 and TRBJ2-1; 8 nucleotides align to TRBD2. The junction had 4 bases not matched to a gene; V was cut back by 6 bases and J by 0 bases. Germline CDR1 reads MDHEN; CDR2 reads SYDVKM. The CDR3 length is 15 residues. In DNA form, the CDR3 reads TGTGCCAGCAGAATGAGCGGGAGCTCCTACAATGAGCAGTTCTTC. This translates into CASRMSGSSYNEQFF. The whole variable domain, remainder taken from reference TRBV28 and TRBJ2-1, is DVKVTQSSRYLVKRTGEKVFLECVQDMDHENMFWYRQDPGLGLRLIYFSYDVKMKEKGDIPEGYSVSREKKERFSLILESASTNQTSMYLCASRMSGSSYNEQFFGPGTRLTVL.

The chain couples TRBV29-1 to TRBJ2-2, with D tentatively TRBD2 (5 bases). CDR3 length equals 14 residues. The V end was cut by 5 bases, the J end by 0 bases, with 10 bases between. The germline V gene encodes CDR1 SQVTM and CDR2 ANQGSEA. Here the CDR3 reads CSVLGNSNTGELFF. In nucleotides, the CDR3 is TGCAGCGTTCTCGGGAACTCGAACACCGGGGAGCTGTTTTTT.